This entry lists 24 T cell receptor beta chains sequenced from one sample in a study of T cell repertoires in cytomegalovirus infection. In TCRdb, the reads were re-called with MiXCR into one record per CDR3 protein. The table has about 490,000 distinct CDR3 sequences, 26% seen once; the top ten hold over 10%. Sample: PBMCs. These receptors all stem from a human donor in good health (CMV status not recorded). Some clones in this sample may be carry-over from other donors' samples.

The CDR3 protein is CAISEIPGQHSYEQYF. The CDR3 DNA reads TGTGCCATCAGTGAGATTCCGGGACAGCACTCCTACGAGCAGTACTTC. The chain recombines TRBV10-3 with TRBJ2-7; 7 bases are shared with TRBD1. Germline-derived CDR1 and CDR2 are ENHRY and SYGVKD. The V gene end was trimmed by 2 bases and the J gene end by 0 bases; junction bases not matched to a gene: 7. The CDR3 is 16 amino acids.

At least ten counts were recorded for this clonotype. The rearrangement joins TRBV7-2 to TRBJ2-7, with D maybe TRBD1 (5 bases). The CDR3 runs to 13 residues. The germline gives CDR1 SGHTA, CDR2 FQGNSA. The V gene lost 3 bases and the J gene lost 3 bases, with 9 bases spanning the gap. CDR3 in amino acids: CASSFSDSYEQYF. In nucleotides, the CDR3 is TGTGCCAGCAGCTTTAGTGACAGCTACGAGCAGTACTTC.

V and J are TRBV19 and TRBJ2-7, with D perhaps matching TRBD2 (6 bases). V was cut by 5 bases and J by 3 bases, with 17 bases left in between. The CDR3 is 15 residues long. Looked up from germline, CDR1 is LNHDA and CDR2 is SQIVND (reference sequence). CDR3 nucleotides: TGTGCCAGTAGTGCCAACGGGAGCCCGCTCTACGAGCAGTACTTC. Its translation is CASSANGSPLYEQYF.

The J gene is TRBJ2-5, the V gene TRBV20-1, with 8 bases matching TRBD1. With 1 base clipped from V and 5 bases from J, the junction kept 3 bases outside the gene matches. This CDR3 region has 13 residues. From germline, CDR1 is DFQATT and CDR2 SNEGSKA (reference sequence). In DNA form, the CDR3 reads TGCAGTGCTAGAGGGACAGGGTACGAGACCCAGTACTTC. Its translation: CSARGTGYETQYF.

The J gene is TRBJ2-1, the V gene TRBV12-3 or TRBV12-4; TRBD1 agrees at 9 bases. This CDR3 comprises 15 residues. V lost 1 base to trimming and J lost 7 bases; unmatched junction nucleotides: 5. Here the CDR3 DNA reads TGTGCCAGCAGTTTAGACAGGGGGCGACGTAATGAGCAGTTCTTC. This sequence encodes CASSLDRGRRNEQFF.

The V call is TRBV12-3 or TRBV12-4, the J call TRBJ2-5, with 7 bases aligning to TRBD1. Trimming cost V 5 bases and J 2 bases; bases outside gene matches: 8. CDR3 length: 15 residues. The CDR3 coding sequence is TGTGCCAGCAGTCCGGGACAGAAGAAACAAGAGACCCAGTACTTC. This sequence encodes CASSPGQKKQETQYF.

This clonotype was picked up a small number of times. The J gene is TRBJ2-1, the V gene TRBV2, with D possibly TRBD1 on 6 matching bases. The CDR3 is 19 residues long. Per the germline V gene, CDR1 is SNHLY and CDR2 is FYNNEI. Trimming took off 0 bases at V and 0 bases at J, with 18 bases between the two ends. DNA for the CDR3: TGTGCCAGCAGTGAAGCGGGGACACACGAACGAAGCTCCTACAATGAGCAGTTCTTC. Translating it yields CASSEAGTHERSSYNEQFF.

This clonotype was observed at least ten times. The V call is TRBV7-9, the J call TRBJ2-5, with a weak D call TRBD1 (5 bases). Germline assignment: CDR1 SEHNR and CDR2 FQNEAQ (reference sequence). CDR3 length: 14 residues. V was trimmed by 2 bases and J by 1 base, leaving 8 bases between them. DNA for the CDR3: TGTGCCAGCAGCTTAATCACAGGCCAAGAGACCCAGTACTTC. Protein sequence: CASSLITGQETQYF.

The chain uses TRBV27 and TRBJ1-4; D is unresolved. The CDR3 length is 19 residues. Trimming left V 7 bases short and J 0 bases short, with 24 bases between. The germline V gene encodes CDR1 MNHEY and CDR2 SMNVEV (reference sequence). The CDR3 coding sequence is TGTGCCAGCAACTTTACCCCCAGGCGAGAGGGCCCAACTAATGAAAAACTGTTTTTT. As protein: CASNFTPRREGPTNEKLFF.

Ten or more counts support this clonotype. The rearrangement uses TRBV7-2 and TRBJ2-7, with D tentatively TRBD1 or TRBD2 (5 bases each). V was cut by 5 bases and J by 3 bases, with 11 bases left in between. CDR3 size: 13 residues. Germline V gives CDR1 SGHTA, CDR2 FQGNSA. The CDR3 DNA sequence: TGTGCCAGCAGCCGGGACGGCTTCTACGAGCAGTACTTC. The encoded protein is CASSRDGFYEQYF.

In this sample, this clonotype turned up many times. The CDR3 is CASMPGRSSYEQYF. The CDR3 bases are TGTGCCAGCATGCCCGGACGGAGCTCCTACGAGCAGTACTTC. The genes are TRBV7-8 and TRBJ2-7; D not resolved. The CDR3 loop spans 14 amino acids. The germline V gene encodes CDR1 SGHVS and CDR2 FQNEAQ. The V gene lost 7 bases and the J gene lost 0 bases, with 13 bases spanning the gap.

The rearrangement uses TRBV6-5 and TRBJ2-2; 10 bases fit TRBD2. Germline loops: CDR1 MNHEY, CDR2 SVGAGI. V was clipped by 4 bases and J by 2 bases; unmatched bases: 4. CDR3 length: 16 amino acids. The CDR3 protein is CASSWGLATNTGELFF. CDR3 nucleotide sequence: TGTGCCAGCAGTTGGGGACTAGCGACCAACACCGGGGAGCTGTTTTTT.

Comment on this clonotype: A read error may be the cause here, since a much bigger clone is one base away. V and J are TRBV20-1 and TRBJ1-5; the D is unclear. CDR1 DFQATT and CDR2 SNEGSKA come from the germline V gene (reference sequence). Trimming shortened V by 7 bases and J by 9 bases, and 13 bases separated the two germline ends. The CDR3 length is 11 residues. The CDR3 nucleotides are TGCAGTGTTAGTTCCGATGGGCCCCAGCATTTT. Protein product: CSVSSDGPQHF.

This clonotype was seen more than once but under ten times. The rearrangement uses TRBV6-2 or TRBV6-3 and TRBJ1-2; D is perhaps TRBD1 (6 bases). Trimming left V 6 bases short and J 5 bases short, with 19 bases between. This CDR3 region has 15 residues. From germline, CDR1 is MNHEY and CDR2 SVGEGT. The CDR3 nucleotides are TGTGCCAGCAGGGACAGCCAAAGGTTCGGATATGGCTACACCTTC. As protein: CASRDSQRFGYGYTF.

This sequence joins TRBV7-4 and TRBJ1-2; D not certain. Trimming pared 5 bases from V and 8 bases from J, leaving 15 bases between. Germline values: CDR1 SGHVT, CDR2 SQSDAQ. This CDR3 comprises 13 residues. Here the CDR3 DNA reads TGTGCCAGCAGCCCGAGAGGAGGCCGGGGCTACACCTTC. Protein product: CASSPRGGRGYTF.

This chain joins TRBV5-6 and TRBJ2-1; D is perhaps TRBD2 (6 bases). Germline values: CDR1 SGHDT, CDR2 YYEEEE. CDR3 length: 14 amino acids. V lost 4 bases and J 8 bases, leaving 16 bases between the germline ends. The CDR3 DNA is TGTGCCAGCAGCGAGACGGGACTTAATGATGAGCAGTTCTTC. It yields the protein CASSETGLNDEQFF.

Many counts were recorded for this clonotype. V and J are TRBV7-3 and TRBJ2-1, with D unclear. CDR1 is SGHTA and CDR2 is FQGTGA in the germline V gene. The V and J ends lost 3 bases and 10 bases respectively, with 10 bases between them. The CDR3 consists of 12 residues. CDR3 amino acids: CASSFNTGEQFF. DNA of the CDR3: TGTGCCAGCAGCTTCAACACTGGGGAGCAGTTCTTC.

This clonotype was seen more than once but under ten times. The rearrangement uses TRBV7-2 and TRBJ2-1; tentatively, D is TRBD2 (5 bases). Looked up from germline, CDR1 is SGHTA and CDR2 is FQGNSA. V was clipped by 2 bases and J by 3 bases, with 14 bases between them. The CDR3 is 16 residues long. CDR3 sequence (DNA): TGTGCCAGCAGCTTATTACCGGGATACGGCTACAATGAGCAGTTCTTC. It yields the protein CASSLLPGYGYNEQFF. Full variable domain (rest looked up from reference TRBV7-2 and TRBJ2-1): GAGVSQSPSNKVTEKGKDVELRCDPISGHTALYWYRQSLGQGLEFLIYFQGNSAPDKSGLPSDRFSAERTGGSVSTLTIQRTQQEDSAVYLCASSLLPGYGYNEQFFGPGTRLTVL.

The chain combines TRBV6-2 or TRBV6-3 with TRBJ2-7; TRBD1 matches 12 bases. The CDR3 sequence is 15 residues long. Germline V lookup: CDR1 MNHEY, CDR2 SVGEGT. Trimming cost V 4 bases and J 9 bases; bases outside gene matches: 10. The CDR3 here is CASSFHGTGGRVQYF. The CDR3 DNA reads TGTGCCAGCAGTTTTCACGGGACAGGGGGCCGTGTGCAGTACTTC.

J is TRBJ2-2 and V is TRBV11-1, with D perhaps TRBD1 (5 bases). Deletions cut 0 bases from V and 6 bases from J, with 8 bases between. The germline V gene encodes CDR1 SGHAT and CDR2 FQDESV (reference sequence). CDR3 length: 14 amino acids. DNA for the CDR3: TGTGCCAGCAGCTTAGCAGGGGCGGCCGGGGAGCTGTTTTTT. Protein sequence: CASSLAGAAGELFF.

This clonotype was counted only a few times. This chain connects TRBV6-1 to TRBJ2-5, with D perhaps matching TRBD2 (6 bases). Germline CDR1 reads MNHNS; CDR2 reads SASEGT. V dropped 10 bases and J dropped 5 bases, with 23 bases sitting between them. CDR3 length: 15 amino acids. The CDR3 region has the DNA TGTGCCACCAAAGCGGGCACTGATGAGTGGGAGACCCAGTACTTC. It specifies CATKAGTDEWETQYF.

The CDR3 sequence: CSVELLETQETQYF. CDR3 DNA sequence: TGCAGCGTTGAGCTGTTAGAAACCCAAGAGACCCAGTACTTC. The chain carries TRBV29-1 and TRBJ2-5; D uncertain. CDR3 length: 14 amino acids. The germline gives CDR1 SQVTM, CDR2 ANQGSEA. Trimming cost V 3 bases and J 1 base, with 12 bases left between them.

This chain links TRBV12-3 or TRBV12-4 with TRBJ1-3, with D possibly being TRBD1 (5 bases). V lost 3 bases and J lost 4, with 13 bases in between. The CDR3 is 15 amino acids. As DNA, the CDR3 is TGTGCCAGCAGTTTCTGGGGCTCGAGAGGAAACACCATATATTTT. The encoded protein is CASSFWGSRGNTIYF.

This chain uses TRBV15 with TRBJ1-3, with TRBD1 identical over 8 bases. The germline V gene encodes CDR1 LNHNV and CDR2 YYDKDF (reference sequence). V lost 1 base and J lost 2; bases outside the gene matches: 10. The CDR3 sequence is 18 residues long. CDR3 DNA sequence: TGTGCCACCAGCAGAGGTTACCCCCCACAGGGGGCTGGAAACACCATATATTTT. Translation: CATSRGYPPQGAGNTIYF.